Sequencing of this TCR beta chain was carried out in a study of blood T cells in healthy people across ages. As concerns this clonotype: The antigen remains undetermined.

Study findings and constraints: Both naive CD4+ cell counts and diversity were greater in long-lived donors than in aged donors.

The germline V gene has CDR1 LGHDT and CDR2 YNNKEL (reference sequence). The CDR3 spans 14 residues. The V gene end was trimmed by 9 bases and the J gene end by 2 bases; junction bases not matched to a gene: 8. Next came a second PCR, run for roughly 7 to 12 cycles, which used a sample-barcoded 5' primer along with a J-beta primer mix. Each CDR3 protein is one row after TCRdb ran MiXCR on the 5' RACE reads. The table shows 750,000 to 950,000 distinct CDR3 sequences, with roughly 26% occurring only once. A further study also used this sample, focusing on T cells of mothers and their children.

The material sequenced was blood. The receptor was derived from a boy aged 5-17 years in good health. The chain uses TRBV3-1 and TRBJ2-3; 7 bases are a match to TRBD2. CDR3 DNA sequence: TGTGCCAGTGCGGTGGCGGGGGACACAGATACGCAGTATTTT. This codes for CASAVAGDTDTQYF.